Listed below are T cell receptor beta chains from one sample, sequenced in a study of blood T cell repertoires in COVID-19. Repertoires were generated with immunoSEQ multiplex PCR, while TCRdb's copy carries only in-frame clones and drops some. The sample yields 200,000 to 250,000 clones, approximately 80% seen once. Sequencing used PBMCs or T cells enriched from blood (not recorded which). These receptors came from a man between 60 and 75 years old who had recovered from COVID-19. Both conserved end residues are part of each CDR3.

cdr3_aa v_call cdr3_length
CASSLGSGAMNTEAFF TRBV11-3 16
CATSDLSLQGRYEQYF TRBV24-1 16
CASSAPPAERVSYEQYF TRBV9 17
CASSQSGGRQPQHF TRBV16 14
CASSGTGHLNTEAFF TRBV7-9 15
CASSRDRDQPQHF TRBV6-5 13
CASSIDLSEKLFF TRBV19 13
CASSLRTGDNEKLFF TRBV7-6 15
CASSAHPNEQFF TRBV2 12
CASSLVTTYEQYF TRBV12-3/TRBV12-4 13
CAWSWRQGGEKLFF TRBV30 14
CASSSWTETEAFF TRBV5-1 13
CASSMDRVSNSPLHF TRBV6-5 15
CASSLVGSGGETQYF TRBV4-3 15
CASRHDRGTVYGYTF TRBV19 15
CASSLYSRLDTQYF TRBV7-2 14
CASSPGQLYGYTF TRBV3-1/TRBV3-2 13
CSASGTTYNSPLHF TRBV20-1 14
CASSEGRNQPQHF TRBV7-9 13
CASSQLRGGLGTEAFF TRBV3-1/TRBV3-2 16
CASSRPGQGAMAFF TRBV7-2 14
CASSLAGGLTNYGYTF TRBV5-4 16
CASSFRQNQETQYF TRBV6-5 14
CASSAVRGNNEKLFF TRBV25-1 15
CASSFEGSGYTF TRBV12-3/TRBV12-4 12
CASSQDTGEGGPIREQYF TRBV14 18
CASEGGAGQPQHF TRBV6-6 13
CASSGQSRTGELFF TRBV6-6 14
CASSRTQGAMVGYTF TRBV14 15
CASSHNRRGPGELFF TRBV3-1/TRBV3-2 15
CATSDRGQISYTF TRBV24-1 13
CASSYLTGGDNSPLHF TRBV6-5 16
CASSQGPGQGVGEKLFF TRBV3-1/TRBV3-2 17
CASSYSTGKGQNEQFF TRBV6-5 16
CASSPLSGAETQYF TRBV11-2 14
CASSPLAGGPGETQYF TRBV18 16
CASSHMDRAPYEQYF TRBV5-5 15
CATSSPGTGFYGYTF TRBV15 15
CASSLGRGDTIYF TRBV11-2 13
CASSPGPYEQYF TRBV7-2 12
CASSQLGVDSHTQYF TRBV4-3 15
CASSVGPLNEKLFF TRBV9 14
CASSQDRGTNEKLFF TRBV4-3 15
CSASSGTVPEAFF TRBV29-1 13
CASSLGRRTDQPQHF TRBV7-2 15
CASGLVLGTVSTYQPQHF TRBV12-5 18
CASSFGKRGAYNEQFF TRBV5-4 16
CASSLDRVDTGELFF TRBV5-6 15
CASSRPGTGMNTEAFF TRBV5-5 16
CASSKGGGAWLTDTQYF TRBV6-1 17
CASSLRQGRAFF TRBV5-8 12
CASSLPGLAGGLEETQYF TRBV5-6 18
CASSFLAGVLPYEQYF TRBV5-5 16
CASSEHISGNTIYF TRBV19 14